Listed here are 21 T cell receptor beta chains from one sample, sequenced in a study of beta chain features in type 1 diabetes. The study, taken as a whole, reports: Moderate but significant shortening of TCRB CDR3s was recorded in all four CD4+ subsets from Type 1 diabetes patients.

Sequenced material consisted of expressed TCRB transcripts (all of the isolated RNA was reverse transcribed). Using immunoSEQ multiplex PCR, the repertoire was profiled, and TCRdb retains in-frame clones only, with some absent. This table holds 150,000 to 190,000 clones, 9% to 12% found once. No antigens are known for them. The sample was central memory CD4+ T cells from blood. Every receptor here comes from a man in his thirties or forties with type 1 diabetes.

CDR3 nucleotide sequence: TGTGCCAGTAGTAACCCCAGGGACAACTACGAGCAGTACTTC. Amino acids: CASSNPRDNYEQYF. V and J are TRBV19 and TRBJ2-7, with D maybe TRBD1 (6 bases). Trimming shortened V by 4 bases and J by 3 bases, and 13 bases separated the two germline ends. The CDR3 sequence is 14 residues long. Germline values: CDR1 LNHDA, CDR2 SQIVND (reference sequence).

This clone was seen a handful of times. J is TRBJ1-1 and V is TRBV28; TRBD1 matches at 7 bases. J was trimmed by 4 bases and V by 3 bases; bases with no gene match: 2. The CDR3 runs to 13 residues. Germline V gives CDR1 MDHEN, CDR2 SYDVKM. CDR3 in amino acids: CASSFQGGTEAFF. The CDR3 nucleotides read TGTGCCAGCAGTTTTCAGGGGGGCACTGAAGCTTTCTTT.

The chain joins TRBV11-2 to TRBJ2-1, with D tentatively TRBD2 (6 bases). Trimming stripped 5 bases from V and 6 bases from J, with 20 bases between. Germline loops: CDR1 SGHAT, CDR2 FQNNGV. CDR3 size: 16 residues. The CDR3 sequence is CASSPSGGRSLNEQFF. The CDR3 DNA reads TGTGCCAGCAGCCCTAGTGGGGGGAGGTCTCTCAATGAGCAGTTCTTC.

This clone was observed a handful of times. The J gene is TRBJ2-3, the V gene TRBV29-1; 10 nucleotides agree with TRBD2. The V gene end was trimmed by 3 bases and the J gene end by 4 bases; junction bases not matched to a gene: 4. There are 14 residues in the CDR3. In germline, CDR1 is SQVTM, CDR2 ANQGSEA. CDR3 protein: CSVDEAGGADTQYF. The CDR3 nucleotides are TGCAGCGTTGACGAAGCGGGAGGGGCAGATACGCAGTATTTT.

The table lists this clone with a few counts. The chain is built from TRBV9 and TRBJ2-1, with a possible D match to TRBD2 (5 bases). Germline-derived CDR1 and CDR2 are SGDLS and YYNGEE. The CDR3 is made up of 17 amino acids. Trimming pared 0 bases from V and 8 bases from J, leaving 21 bases between. CDR3 in amino acids: CASSVGGPTTLLDEQFF. The CDR3 DNA reads TGTGCCAGCAGCGTAGGAGGACCGACTACCCTCTTGGATGAGCAGTTCTTC.

V and J are TRBV28 and TRBJ2-1; 15 bases are shared with TRBD2. Per germline, CDR1 MDHEN and CDR2 SYDVKM. The trim removed 7 bases at V and 7 bases at J, leaving 11 bases unmatched. This CDR3 contains 17 residues. For the CDR3, the DNA is TGTGCCAGCATACTTTTTGGGACTAGCGGGAGGAGAAATGAGCAGTTCTTC. Residues: CASILFGTSGRRNEQFF.

The CDR3 bases are TGTGCCAGCAGCTTAGGGCAGGGTGGTAATCAGCCCCAGCATTTT. Translation: CASSLGQGGNQPQHF. The genes are TRBV5-8 and TRBJ1-5, with D perhaps matching TRBD1 (5 bases). Trimming pared 2 bases from V and 4 bases from J, leaving 13 bases between. This CDR3 region has 15 residues. Germline CDR1 reads SGHTS; CDR2 reads YDEGEE.

The chain employs TRBV7-9 and TRBJ1-2; possibly TRBD1 for D (6 bases). The V gene's germline CDR1 is SEHNR and CDR2 FQNEAQ (reference sequence). V was shortened by 4 bases and J by 2 bases, with 11 bases between the two germline ends. The CDR3 totals 14 residues. In nucleotides, the CDR3 is TGTGCCAGCAGCTGGGACATATCGAACTATGGCTACACCTTC. It is translated as CASSWDISNYGYTF.

V usage is TRBV4-3 and J usage is TRBJ1-2; 7 bases match TRBD1. The germline V gene encodes CDR1 LGHNA and CDR2 YSLEER. CDR3 length: 15 amino acids. J was trimmed by 4 bases and V by 4 bases; bases with no gene match: 9. The DNA for the CDR3 is TGCGCCAGCAGCCGCCGACAGGGCGATGGCTATGGCTACACCTTC. This translates into CASSRRQGDGYGYTF.

Only a few counts were recorded for this clone. The chain combines TRBV28 with TRBJ2-5; D might be TRBD1 (6 bases). The V gene lost 5 bases and the J gene lost 5 bases, with 15 bases spanning the gap. The germline gives CDR1 MDHEN, CDR2 SYDVKM. CDR3 length equals 14 residues. Here the CDR3 reads CASSPQGLRETQYF. CDR3 DNA sequence: TGTGCCAGCAGTCCACAGGGTTTGAGGGAGACCCAGTACTTC.

The genes are TRBV4-2 and TRBJ2-1; TRBD2 matches at 8 bases. The CDR3 loop spans 17 amino acids. J was trimmed by 6 bases and V by 4 bases; bases with no gene match: 14. CDR1 is LGHNA and CDR2 is YNFKEQ in the germline V gene. The CDR3 is CASSRILGTRPPNEQFF. The CDR3 nucleotides are TGTGCCAGCAGCCGGATACTCGGGACTAGACCACCCAATGAGCAGTTCTTC.

V and J are TRBV19 and TRBJ1-5, with D tentatively TRBD1 (5 bases). Trimming took 6 bases from V and 5 from J, leaving 14 bases between them. CDR1 LNHDA and CDR2 SQIVND come from the germline V gene (reference sequence). CDR3 length equals 14 residues. In DNA form, the CDR3 reads TGTGCCAGTAGCTTTGTAGGAGGGGATCAGCCCCAGCATTTT. Translating gives CASSFVGGDQPQHF.

This clone has just a few counts. The chain uses TRBV5-1 and TRBJ2-3; TRBD2 matches 10 bases. CDR1 and CDR2 from the germline V gene are SGHRS and YFSETQ. This CDR3 has 15 amino acids. V was clipped by 5 bases and J by 1 base; unmatched bases: 4. The CDR3 loop reads CASRTGTSGTDTQYF. The CDR3 region has the DNA TGCGCCAGCAGGACCGGGACTAGCGGCACAGATACGCAGTATTTT.

Only a few counts were recorded for this clone. This chain uses TRBV19 with TRBJ1-1; a possible D gene is TRBD1 (6 bases). The CDR3 totals 13 residues. The V end lost 8 bases, the J end lost 1 base, and 11 bases lay between the germline ends. Germline CDR1 and CDR2: LNHDA and SQIVND (reference sequence). In DNA, the CDR3 is TGTGCCAGTTGGACACAGGGGAACACTGAAGCTTTCTTT. It codes for CASWTQGNTEAFF.

V gene TRBV19 combines with J gene TRBJ1-1; TRBD1 matches 7 bases. Trimming at V came to 5 bases and at J to 4 bases, leaving 4 bases not matched to a gene. The germline V gene encodes CDR1 LNHDA and CDR2 SQIVND (reference sequence). There are 13 residues in the CDR3. The CDR3 nucleotides read TGTGCCAGTAGTTTTGACAGGGCCACTGAAGCTTTCTTT. Translation: CASSFDRATEAFF.

The CDR3 here is CASSPAGQGIQETQYF. CDR3 in DNA: TGTGCCAGCAGCCCGGCGGGACAGGGCATCCAAGAGACCCAGTACTTC. The chain is built from TRBV5-5 and TRBJ2-5, with TRBD1 matching over 9 bases. Germline CDR1 and CDR2: SGHKS and YYEKEE (reference sequence). The CDR3 totals 16 residues. The J segment lost 1 base and the V segment lost 4 bases, leaving 8 bases of the junction unmatched.

The V gene is TRBV7-2, the J gene TRBJ2-7; TRBD2 matches 8 bases. V shed 3 bases, J shed 2 bases, and the junction held 9 bases outside the gene matches. The CDR3 loop spans 16 amino acids. Germline V gene lookup returns CDR1 SGHTA and CDR2 FQGNSA. Written as DNA, the CDR3 is TGTGCCAGCAGCTTGATCACGGGAGGGCCGACCTACGAGCAGTACTTC. Residues: CASSLITGGPTYEQYF.

The genes are TRBV2 and TRBJ2-5, with D possibly TRBD1 on 5 matching bases. The V gene lost 4 bases and the J gene lost 1 base, with 7 bases spanning the gap. Germline V CDR1 and CDR2: SNHLY, FYNNEI. The CDR3 covers 13 residues. The CDR3 here is CASSGTFQETQYF. The CDR3 DNA follows: TGTGCCAGCAGTGGGACATTCCAAGAGACCCAGTACTTC.

This clone was found a few times. The chain carries TRBV6-1 and TRBJ1-2; D possibly corresponds to TRBD1 (6 bases). The CDR3 is 15 amino acids. Germline V gene sequence: CDR1 MNHNS, CDR2 SASEGT. Trimming removed 0 bases at V and 5 bases at J, with 13 bases between. CDR3 in DNA: TGTGCCAGCAGTGAAGCCACGGGACACCAATATGGCTACACCTTC. This codes for CASSEATGHQYGYTF.

The chain combines TRBV7-7 with TRBJ2-7; a weak D match, TRBD1 (5 bases). The V gene's germline CDR1 is SSHAT and CDR2 FNYEAQ (reference sequence). This CDR3 spans 13 amino acids. V dropped 6 bases and J dropped 5 bases, with 14 bases sitting between them. This CDR3 reads CASSLSQGHEQYF. The CDR3 DNA reads as TGTGCCAGCAGTCTCAGCCAGGGCCACGAGCAGTACTTC.

This clone occurred a few times. The gene calls are TRBV6-1 and TRBJ1-1, with D tentatively TRBD1 (5 bases). Germline lookup yields CDR1 MNHNS and CDR2 SASEGT. The CDR3 runs 12 residues. V lost 4 bases, J lost 4 bases, and 7 bases lay in between. Here the CDR3 reads CASSGQITEAFF. For the CDR3, the DNA is TGTGCCAGCAGTGGACAGATCACTGAAGCTTTCTTT.